This T cell receptor (beta chain) came from a study of cytomegalovirus exposure and HLA in healthy donors. This clone occurred once. Germline CDR1 and CDR2: MGHRA and YSYEKL. The CDR3 is 15 amino acids. V gave up 3 bases and J gave up 5 bases; unmatched junction bases: 6. 13 Jbeta primers and 60 Vbeta primers were used for the PCR. Profiled with immunoSEQ multiplex PCR; TCRdb holds only in-frame clones, not every one. The table shows approximately 150,000 clones, with over 75% occurring only once. This clonotype was sampled from a man between 50 and 59 years old in good health and CMV-seropositive. The sample taken for sequencing was PBMCs. This chain uses TRBV4-1 with TRBJ2-2; 7 bases fit TRBD2. The CDR3 is CASSHRDYQTGELFF. CDR3 DNA: TGCGCCAGCAGCCACCGGGACTACCAAACCGGGGAGCTGTTTTTT.